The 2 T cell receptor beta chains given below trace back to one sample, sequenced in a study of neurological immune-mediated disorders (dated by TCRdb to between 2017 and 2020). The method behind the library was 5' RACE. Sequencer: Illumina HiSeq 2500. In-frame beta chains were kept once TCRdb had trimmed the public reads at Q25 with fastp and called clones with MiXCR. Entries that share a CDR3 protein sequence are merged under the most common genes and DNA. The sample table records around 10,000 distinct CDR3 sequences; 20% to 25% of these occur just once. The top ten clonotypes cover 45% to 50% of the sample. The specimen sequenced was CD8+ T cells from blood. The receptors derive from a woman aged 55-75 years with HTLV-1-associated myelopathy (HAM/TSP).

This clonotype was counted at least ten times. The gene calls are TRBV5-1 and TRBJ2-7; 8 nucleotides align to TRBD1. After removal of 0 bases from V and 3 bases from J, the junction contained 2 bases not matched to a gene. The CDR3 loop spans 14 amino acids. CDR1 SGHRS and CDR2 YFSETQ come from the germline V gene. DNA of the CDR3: TGCGCCAGCAGCTTGGGGGGACAGGTCTACGAGCAGTACTTC. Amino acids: CASSLGGQVYEQYF.

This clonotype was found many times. In DNA, the CDR3 is TGTGCCTGGAGTCCAGGGTTCGAGACCCAGTACTTC. The encoded protein is CAWSPGFETQYF. The rearrangement joins TRBV30 to TRBJ2-5, with D maybe TRBD1 (5 bases). The V end lost 2 bases, the J end lost 5 bases, and 9 bases lay between the germline ends. Germline V gene sequence: CDR1 GTSNPN, CDR2 SVGIG (reference sequence). The CDR3 has 12 amino acids.